A selection of T cell receptor beta chains follows, all from one sample in a study of Tregs in tolerant kidney transplant recipients. Here immunoSEQ multiplex PCR was the method, and the copy in TCRdb shows in-frame clones only, minus some. The sample carries 100,000 to 120,000 clones, 90% recorded once. This material consisted of CD4+ T cells from blood, taken before the transplant. These receptors were obtained from a human donor who received a combined kidney and bone marrow transplant. The CDR3 runs from the conserved cysteine through the conserved F or W. D genes are given only for firm matches. Size tells how often a clone was seen (once, few, many) or the class of an expanded clone, and some rows leave it out.

-	-	TRBV6-5	TRBJ2-7	CASSSLQVIAYEQYF	TGTGCCAGCAGTTCATTACAGGTTATTGCCTACGAGCAGTACTTC
-	-	TRBV6-5	TRBJ2-7	CASTRARGSEQYF	TGTGCCAGCACCCGAGCAAGGGGGAGCGAGCAGTACTTC
-	TRBD2	TRBV7-9	TRBJ2-3	CASSLLGLAGDTQYF	TGTGCCAGCAGCTTGTTGGGACTAGCGGGAGATACGCAGTATTTT
-	TRBD1	TRBV7-2	TRBJ2-1	CASILNRDRGYNEQFF	TGTGCCAGCATCCTAAACCGGGACAGGGGATACAATGAGCAGTTCTTC
-	TRBD1	TRBV18	TRBJ2-7	CASSASGTGLYEQYF	TGTGCCAGCTCGGCCTCGGGGACAGGCCTCTACGAGCAGTACTTC
-	TRBD1	TRBV27	TRBJ1-1	CASRKTGGTEAFF	TGTGCCAGCAGGAAGACAGGGGGTACTGAAGCTTTCTTT
once	TRBD1	TRBV28	TRBJ2-6	CASAPGTGVISGANVLTF	TGTGCCAGCGCCCCGGGGACAGGGGTCATCTCTGGGGCCAACGTCCTGACTTTC
-	-	TRBV5-1	TRBJ1-2	CASRPGTNRGYTF	TGCGCCAGCAGACCCGGAACAAACAGAGGCTACACCTTC
few	TRBD2	TRBV2	TRBJ2-5	CASTSGGIQETQYF	TGTGCCAGTACTAGCGGGGGGATCCAAGAGACCCAGTACTTC
-	TRBD1	TRBV6-4	TRBJ2-4	CASSEQGAGSNIQYF	TGTGCCAGCAGTGAACAGGGGGCGGGAAGCAACATTCAGTACTTC
-	-	TRBV5-1	TRBJ2-5	CASSAQGPQETQYF	TGCGCCAGCAGCGCCCAGGGCCCGCAAGAGACCCAGTACTTC
once	-	TRBV6-1	TRBJ1-1	CASIRARNTEAFF	TGTGCCAGCATCCGAGCTCGGAACACTGAAGCTTTCTTT
few	-	TRBV6-1	TRBJ2-3	CASSESGTDTQYF	TGTGCCAGCAGTGAAAGCGGGACAGATACGCAGTATTTT
once	TRBD1	TRBV9	TRBJ2-5	CASSPQGGRETQYF	TGTGCCAGCAGCCCCCAAGGGGGCAGGGAGACCCAGTACTTC
once	-	TRBV5-6	TRBJ2-7	CASSALSGNSYEQYF	TGTGCCAGCAGCGCCCTTAGCGGTAACTCCTACGAGCAGTACTTC
-	TRBD1	TRBV2	TRBJ1-1	CASSEAGQGKYGAFF	TGTGCCAGCAGTGAAGCGGGACAGGGAAAATACGGAGCTTTCTTT
-	TRBD2	TRBV7-2	TRBJ2-3	CASSSRLAGDTDTQYF	TGTGCCAGCAGCTCCCGACTAGCGGGGGACACAGATACGCAGTATTTT
-	-	TRBV19	TRBJ1-6	CASSSVWGRRGNSPLHF	TGTGCCAGTAGTAGTGTTTGGGGTCGGCGGGGGAATTCACCCCTCCACTTT
-	TRBD1	TRBV19	TRBJ2-1	CASSLSTGQRSYNEQFF	TGTGCCAGTAGTCTAAGCACGGGACAGCGCTCCTACAATGAGCAGTTCTTC
-	TRBD1	TRBV30	TRBJ1-3	CAWSDGTGVYTIYF	TGTGCCTGGAGTGACGGGACAGGGGTTTACACCATATATTTT
-	-	TRBV5-1	TRBJ1-1	CASSGGTGSTEAFF	TGCGCCAGCAGCGGGGGGACCGGGAGTACTGAAGCTTTCTTT
once	-	TRBV20-1	TRBJ2-7	CSASSDYEQYF	TGCAGTGCTAGTTCAGATTACGAGCAGTACTTC